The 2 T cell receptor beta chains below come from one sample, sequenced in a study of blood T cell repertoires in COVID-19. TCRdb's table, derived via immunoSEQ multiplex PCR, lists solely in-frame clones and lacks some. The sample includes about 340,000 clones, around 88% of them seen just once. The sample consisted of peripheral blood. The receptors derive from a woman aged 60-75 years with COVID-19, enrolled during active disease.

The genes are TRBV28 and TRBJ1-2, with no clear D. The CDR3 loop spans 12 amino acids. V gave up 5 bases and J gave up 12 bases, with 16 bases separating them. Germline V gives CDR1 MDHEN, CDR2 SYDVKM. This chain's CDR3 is CASSPPQVSHTF. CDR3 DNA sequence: TGTGCCAGCAGTCCCCCCCAGGTATCTCACACCTTC.

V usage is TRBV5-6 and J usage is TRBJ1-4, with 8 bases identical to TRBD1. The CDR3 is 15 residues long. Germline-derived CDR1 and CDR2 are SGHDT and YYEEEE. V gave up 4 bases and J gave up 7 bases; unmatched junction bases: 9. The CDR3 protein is CASSLNRGFGEKLFF. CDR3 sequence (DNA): TGTGCCAGCAGCCTGAACAGGGGGTTCGGTGAAAAACTGTTTTTT.